This entry describes one TCR beta chain. Its target is unknown. TRB cDNA was prepared as libraries by UMI-labeled 5' RACE. From the 5' RACE reads, TCRdb lists one entry per CDR3 protein and no DNA. The sample includes roughly 7,300 distinct CDR3 sequences. The CDR3 consists of 16 residues. CDR1 is MDHEN, CDR2 SYDVKM, per germline. The data belong to a study of CXCR3-negative and CXCR3-positive naive CD8 T cells. Broader study findings: The TRB CDR3s that CXCR3-positive naive cells carried were more hydrophobic than those of CXCR3-negative naive cells. Unlike memory cells, which differed, naive CXCR3-negative and CXCR3-positive cells had similar TRBV-TRBJ usage. It was found that naive subsets had comparable surface CD5, and TCR strength was inferred from TRB CDR3 properties. High diversity, comparable across both naive subsets, contrasted with much lower diversity in memory CD8+ cells.

Every CD8+ T cell subset underwent triplicate sorting at about 300,000 cells apiece. The sequence derives from a human donor in good health. Some clones in this sample may be carry-over from other donors' samples. The V call is TRBV28, the J call TRBJ2-5; TCRdb's D call of TRBD2 is untestable without DNA. Sequenced: naive CXCR3+ CD8+ T cells from blood. Subset reported: CD45RO-CCR7+CD27+CD95- naive CD8+ T cells expressing CXCR3 (TNR3+). The CDR3 is CASSLMAGTSQETQYF.